This passage covers 26 T cell receptor beta chains from one sample sequenced in a study of blood T cells in healthy people across ages. A second PCR, run for about 7 to 11 cycles, used a sample-barcoded 5' primer plus a J-beta primer mix. TCRdb fed the 5' RACE reads into MiXCR, producing one record per CDR3 protein. The sample gives 700,000 to 800,000 distinct CDR3 sequences, more than 40% of which show up once; 20% is in the top ten. The material sequenced was blood. Source of these receptors: a woman aged 55-75 years in good health.

The J gene is TRBJ2-6, the V gene TRBV29-1; D ambiguous. V lost 1 base and J 2 bases, leaving 12 bases between the germline ends. From germline, CDR1 is SQVTM and CDR2 ANQGSEA. The CDR3 contains 16 residues. The CDR3 reads CSVEVVLTPGANVLTF. The CDR3 nucleotides are TGCAGCGTTGAAGTTGTGCTAACTCCTGGGGCCAACGTCCTGACTTTC.

The rearrangement uses TRBV27 and TRBJ1-4; no firm D call. The CDR3 has 15 amino acids. CDR1 MNHEY and CDR2 SMNVEV come from the germline V gene (reference sequence). The V and J ends lost 2 bases and 3 bases respectively, with 10 bases between them. CDR3 region: CASSLIPQPNEKLFF. In nucleotides, the CDR3 is TGTGCCAGCAGTTTAATTCCTCAGCCTAATGAAAAACTGTTTTTT. The full variable domain, its missing parts supplied by reference TRBV27 and TRBJ1-4, is EAQVTQNPRYLITVTGKKLTVTCSQNMNHEYMSWYRQDPGLGLRQIYYSMNVEVTDKGDVPEGYKVSRKEKRNFPLILESPSPNQTSLYFCASSLIPQPNEKLFFGSGTQLSVL.

This chain links TRBV6-1 with TRBJ1-4; tentative D call: TRBD1 (6 bases). The ends were cut back, 3 bases at V and 7 bases at J, with 12 bases in the middle. The CDR3 extends over 14 amino acids. Per the germline V gene, CDR1 is MNHNS and CDR2 is SASEGT. For the CDR3, the DNA is TGTGCCAGCAGTGAGGGTGGGGGCGCTGAAAAACTGTTTTTT. Translated, it gives CASSEGGGAEKLFF.

The V call is TRBV1, the J call TRBJ1-5. TRBV1 is assigned pseudogene status. CDR3 length equals 14 residues. CDR3 in amino acids: CTSSHRGIVQPQHF. The CDR3 nucleotides are TGCACCAGCAGCCATCGGGGAATCGTTCAGCCCCAGCATTTT.

The rearrangement uses TRBV6-2 or TRBV6-3 and TRBJ1-1, with TRBD1 identical over 8 bases. CDR1 and CDR2 (germline): MNHEY, SVGEGT. V was pared by 10 bases and J by 3 bases, with 7 bases of the junction left unmatched. This CDR3 region has 13 residues. The chain's CDR3 is CATWTGIDTEAFF. In DNA form, the CDR3 reads TGTGCCACCTGGACAGGGATTGACACTGAAGCTTTCTTT.

Of note for this clonotype: Given a much more abundant clone one base away, this may be a read error. The chain employs TRBV7-2 and TRBJ2-7, with a tentative D call TRBD1 (6 bases). This CDR3 comprises 13 residues. Germline-derived CDR1 and CDR2 are SGHTA and FQGNSA. Trimming shortened V by 5 bases and J by 7 bases, and 15 bases separated the two germline ends. CDR3 sequence reads: CASSPDRLDEQYF. CDR3 sequence (DNA): TGTGCCAGCAGCCCCGACAGGCTGGATGAGCAGTACTTC.

As for this clonotype: A much bigger clone sits one base away, suggesting this may be a read error. This sequence joins TRBV5-1 and TRBJ2-7; 10 nucleotides align to TRBD2. V lost 4 bases and J lost 7; bases outside the gene matches: 14. The CDR3 length is 16 residues. Per germline, CDR1 SGHRS and CDR2 YFSETQ. The CDR3 DNA follows: TGCGCCAGCAGCGGGGGCGGACTAGCGGCCTACAATGAGCAGTACTTC. Translation: CASSGGGLAAYNEQYF.

V usage is TRBV20-1 and J usage is TRBJ2-5; 10 nucleotides line up with TRBD2. The V gene's germline CDR1 is DFQATT and CDR2 SNEGSKA (reference sequence). This CDR3 is built from 14 residues. V trimming: 2 bases; J trimming: 5 bases; junction bases outside the gene matches: 5. CDR3: CSARSGGAWETQYF. The CDR3 DNA reads TGCAGTGCTAGAAGCGGGGGGGCCTGGGAGACCCAGTACTTC.

This sequence joins TRBV20-1 and TRBJ2-1; D uncertain. The end of the DNA is better explained by TRBJ2-7, so the J call may be wrong. Germline V gives CDR1 DFQATT, CDR2 SNEGSKA (reference sequence). The CDR3 loop spans 13 amino acids. CDR3 region: CSAYTATYNEQYF. The CDR3 coding sequence is TGCAGTGCGTACACAGCCACCTACAATGAGCAGTACTTC.

The rearrangement uses TRBV7-9 and TRBJ1-4; D is uncertain. V was clipped by 6 bases and J by 0 bases, with 14 bases between them. The CDR3 contains 16 residues. Germline values: CDR1 SEHNR, CDR2 FQNEAQ (reference sequence). In DNA form, the CDR3 reads TGTGCCAGCAGTAACATATTATTAGCAACTAATGAAAAACTGTTTTTT. It is translated as CASSNILLATNEKLFF.

The DNA for the CDR3 is TGTGCCAGCCAAAACCTGTGGGGGATTAAGGGAAGGGGCGATGAGCAGTTCTTC. It codes for CASQNLWGIKGRGDEQFF. The chain joins TRBV6-2 or TRBV6-3 to TRBJ2-1, with D perhaps being TRBD1 or TRBD2 (5 bases each). V lost 8 bases and J lost 8, with 31 bases in between. Germline lookup yields CDR1 MNHEY and CDR2 SVGEGT. CDR3 length: 18 amino acids.

V is TRBV5-1 and J is TRBJ2-3; 7 positions match TRBD1. The CDR3 has 15 amino acids. After removal of 4 bases from V and 3 bases from J, the junction contained 8 bases not matched to a gene. Germline loops: CDR1 SGHRS, CDR2 YFSETQ. CDR3 sequence: CASSTETGQTDTQYF. CDR3 bases: TGCGCCAGCAGCACGGAGACAGGGCAAACAGATACGCAGTATTTT.

V usage is TRBV5-5 and J usage is TRBJ2-2; 7 positions match TRBD2. CDR1 is SGHKS and CDR2 is YYEKEE in the germline V gene (reference sequence). V lost 5 bases and J lost 1; bases outside the gene matches: 5. CDR3 length: 15 amino acids. The CDR3 DNA sequence: TGTGCCAGCAGACTTACTAGCGTGAACACCGGGGAGCTGTTTTTT. Residues: CASRLTSVNTGELFF.

The V and J genes are TRBV6-5 and TRBJ2-5; the D gene is possibly TRBD2 (6 bases). CDR1 MNHEY and CDR2 SVGAGI come from the germline V gene. The CDR3 length is 15 residues. Trimming left V 6 bases short and J 5 bases short, with 19 bases between. CDR3 nucleotide sequence: TGTGCCAGCAGCAAAACTAGCTCGGGGTCGGAGACCCAGTACTTC. Its protein product is CASSKTSSGSETQYF.

The V call is TRBV15, the J call TRBJ2-1; D uncertain. V was clipped by 5 bases and J by 0 bases, with 11 bases between them. CDR3 length: 15 amino acids. Per the germline V gene, CDR1 is LNHNV and CDR2 is YYDKDF (reference sequence). Here the CDR3 DNA reads TGTGCCACCAGCCACGACACGAACTCCTACAATGAGCAGTTCTTC. Protein: CATSHDTNSYNEQFF.

Only a few counts were recorded for this clonotype. The J gene is TRBJ2-7, the V gene TRBV7-3; D is unclear. Germline lookup yields CDR1 SGHTA and CDR2 FQGTGA. Trimming stripped 4 bases from V and 2 bases from J, with 15 bases between. The CDR3 sequence is 15 residues long. The CDR3 bases are TGTGCCAGCAGCTATAAGGCGGACGCCCCCTACGAGCAGTACTTC. It specifies CASSYKADAPYEQYF.

As concerns this clonotype: An end of the junction differs from the germline gene, which may be a read error. CDR3 in amino acids: CASSQDTSGASHNEQFF. Here the CDR3 DNA reads TGTGCCAGCAGCCAAGATACTAGCGGGGCCTCCCACAATGAGCAGTTCTTC. V usage is TRBV3-1 and J usage is TRBJ2-1; 10 nucleotides agree with TRBD2. The germline gives CDR1 LGHDT, CDR2 YNNKEL (reference sequence). The CDR3 is 17 amino acids.

The J gene is TRBJ2-2, the V gene TRBV20-1; 7 bases align to TRBD2. Germline V CDR1 and CDR2: DFQATT, SNEGSKA (reference sequence). The trim removed 6 bases at V and 1 base at J, leaving 5 bases unmatched. This CDR3 is built from 14 residues. The CDR3 region is CSAGSGENTGELFF. The CDR3 DNA reads TGCAGTGCCGGGAGCGGGGAGAACACCGGGGAGCTGTTTTTT.

The chain employs TRBV6-5 and TRBJ1-2; the D gene is possibly TRBD1 (5 bases). The germline V and J ends were trimmed by 2 bases and 0 bases, with 10 bases remaining between them. Germline V lookup: CDR1 MNHEY, CDR2 SVGAGI. The CDR3 consists of 15 residues. The CDR3, as DNA: TGTGCCAGCAGTTACAGGGGAGTCACTAACTATGGCTACACCTTC. Its protein product is CASSYRGVTNYGYTF.

The J gene is TRBJ2-7, the V gene TRBV20-1; D might be TRBD1 (5 bases). CDR3 length: 14 amino acids. V was trimmed by 6 bases and J by 0 bases, leaving 15 bases between them. Germline loops: CDR1 DFQATT, CDR2 SNEGSKA (reference sequence). The CDR3: CSARQSFSSYEQYF. For the CDR3, the DNA is TGCAGTGCGAGACAGAGTTTTAGCTCCTACGAGCAGTACTTC.

The V and J genes are TRBV27 and TRBJ2-4; D may match TRBD1 or TRBD2 (6 bases each). V was trimmed by 2 bases and J by 0 bases, leaving 11 bases between them. Germline values: CDR1 MNHEY, CDR2 SMNVEV (reference sequence). There are 16 residues in the CDR3. The CDR3 DNA sequence: TGTGCCAGCAGTTTAAGGGGGGTTCTAGCCAAAAACATTCAGTACTTC. Translation: CASSLRGVLAKNIQYF.

This chain connects TRBV24-1 to TRBJ1-4, with D hard to call. CDR3 size: 15 residues. CDR1 and CDR2 from the germline V gene are KGHDR and SFDVKD. The germline V and J ends were trimmed by 3 bases and 0 bases, with 7 bases remaining between them. The CDR3 is CATSDKSPTNEKLFF. CDR3 nucleotide sequence: TGTGCCACCAGTGATAAGTCTCCAACTAATGAAAAACTGTTTTTT.

The V call is TRBV6-2 or TRBV6-3, the J call TRBJ2-3; 10 nucleotides align to TRBD2. CDR1 and CDR2 (germline): MNHEY, SVGEGT. This CDR3 has 15 amino acids. V lost 4 bases and J lost 7; bases outside the gene matches: 8. This CDR3 is CASSFLAGVWNTQYF. CDR3 DNA sequence: TGTGCCAGCAGTTTCCTAGCGGGAGTATGGAATACGCAGTATTTT.

The V call is TRBV5-1, the J call TRBJ2-4; 9 nucleotides align to TRBD1. Germline-derived CDR1 and CDR2 are SGHRS and YFSETQ. This CDR3 spans 16 amino acids. Trimming at V came to 3 bases and at J to 0 bases, leaving 4 bases not matched to a gene. The CDR3 loop reads CASSSGTGIAKNIQYF. The CDR3 DNA reads as TGCGCCAGCAGCTCCGGGACAGGGATAGCCAAAAACATTCAGTACTTC. Full variable domain (rest looked up from reference TRBV5-1 and TRBJ2-4): KAGVTQTPRYLIKTRGQQVTLSCSPISGHRSVSWYQQTPGQGLQFLFEYFSETQRNKGNFPGRFSGRQFSNSRSEMNVSTLELGDSALYLCASSSGTGIAKNIQYFGAGTRLSVL.

J is TRBJ2-1 and V is TRBV12-3 or TRBV12-4; a weak D match, TRBD2 (5 bases). V was cut by 4 bases and J by 8 bases, with 18 bases left in between. The CDR3 is 15 residues long. The CDR3 reads CASSSGFGVSYEQFF. CDR3 coding DNA: TGTGCCAGCAGTTCCGGATTCGGGGTTAGCTATGAGCAGTTCTTC.

The V and J genes are TRBV20-1 and TRBJ2-7; 10 bases line up with TRBD2. There are 15 residues in the CDR3. In germline, CDR1 is DFQATT, CDR2 SNEGSKA (reference sequence). V lost 2 bases and J lost 6; bases outside the gene matches: 10. CDR3 sequence: CSARLAGALSSEQYF. The CDR3 bases are TGCAGTGCTAGACTAGCGGGGGCCCTCTCGTCCGAGCAGTACTTC.